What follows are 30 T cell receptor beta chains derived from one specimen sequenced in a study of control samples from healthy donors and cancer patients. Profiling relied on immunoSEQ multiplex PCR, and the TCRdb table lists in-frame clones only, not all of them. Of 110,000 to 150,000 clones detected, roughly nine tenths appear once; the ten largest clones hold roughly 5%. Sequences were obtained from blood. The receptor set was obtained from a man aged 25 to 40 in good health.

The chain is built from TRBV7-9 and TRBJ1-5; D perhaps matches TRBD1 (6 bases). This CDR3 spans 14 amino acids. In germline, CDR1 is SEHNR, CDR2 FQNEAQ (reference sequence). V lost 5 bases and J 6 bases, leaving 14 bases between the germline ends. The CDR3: CASSPRDISQPQHF. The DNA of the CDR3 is TGTGCCAGCAGCCCCAGGGACATATCTCAGCCCCAGCATTTT.

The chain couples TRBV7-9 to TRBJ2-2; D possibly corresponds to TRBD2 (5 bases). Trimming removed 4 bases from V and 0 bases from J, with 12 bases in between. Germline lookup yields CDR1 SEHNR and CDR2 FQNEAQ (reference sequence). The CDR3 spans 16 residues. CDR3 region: CASSWRADPNTGELFF. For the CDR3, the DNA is TGTGCCAGCAGCTGGCGGGCGGATCCGAACACCGGGGAGCTGTTTTTT.

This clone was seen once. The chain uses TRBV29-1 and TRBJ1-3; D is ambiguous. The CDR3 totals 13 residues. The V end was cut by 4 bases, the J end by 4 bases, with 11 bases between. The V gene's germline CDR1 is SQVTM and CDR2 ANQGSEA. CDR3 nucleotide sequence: TGCAGCGTTGGTAGGAAAGAGGGAAACACCATATATTTT. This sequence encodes CSVGRKEGNTIYF.

CDR3 residues: CAISGTAGTQYF. The CDR3 nucleotides are TGTGCCATCAGCGGCACCGCCGGGACCCAGTACTTC. The genes are TRBV10-3 and TRBJ2-5; D is uncertain. In germline, CDR1 is ENHRY, CDR2 SYGVKD. The CDR3 is 12 amino acids. Trimming shortened V by 6 bases and J by 7 bases, and 12 bases separated the two germline ends.

The DNA for the CDR3 is TGTGCCAGCAGTTCCAATACTATGAACACTGAAGCTTTCTTT. Amino acid sequence: CASSSNTMNTEAFF. This chain uses TRBV27 with TRBJ1-1; no reliable D call. V gave up 4 bases and J gave up 0 bases, with 9 bases separating them. CDR1 is MNHEY, CDR2 SMNVEV, per germline (reference sequence). This CDR3 has 14 amino acids.

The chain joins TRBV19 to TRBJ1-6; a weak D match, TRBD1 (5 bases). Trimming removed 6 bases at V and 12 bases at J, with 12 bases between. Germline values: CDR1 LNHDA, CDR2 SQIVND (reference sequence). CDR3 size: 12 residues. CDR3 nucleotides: TGTGCCAGTAGCCCACAGGAAAAACCCCTCCACTTT. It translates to CASSPQEKPLHF.

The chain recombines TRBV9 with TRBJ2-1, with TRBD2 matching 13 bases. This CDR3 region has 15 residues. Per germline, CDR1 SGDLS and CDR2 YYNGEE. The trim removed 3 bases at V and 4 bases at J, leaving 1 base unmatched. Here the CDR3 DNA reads TGTGCCAGCAGCGCACTAGCGGGAGGGTACAATGAGCAGTTCTTC. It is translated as CASSALAGGYNEQFF.

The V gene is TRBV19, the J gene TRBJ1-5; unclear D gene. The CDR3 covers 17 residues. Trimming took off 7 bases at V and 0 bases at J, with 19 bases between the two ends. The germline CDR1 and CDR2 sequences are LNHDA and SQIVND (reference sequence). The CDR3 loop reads CASTSTVVTYSNQPQHF. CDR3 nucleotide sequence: TGTGCCAGTACCTCTACGGTTGTGACTTATAGCAATCAGCCCCAGCATTTT.

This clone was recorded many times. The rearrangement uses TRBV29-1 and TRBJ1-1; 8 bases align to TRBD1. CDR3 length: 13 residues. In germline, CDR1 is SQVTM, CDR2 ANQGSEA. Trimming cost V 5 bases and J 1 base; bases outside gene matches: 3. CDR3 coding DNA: TGCAGCGTTACCGGGACAGGGAACACTGAAGCTTTCTTT. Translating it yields CSVTGTGNTEAFF.

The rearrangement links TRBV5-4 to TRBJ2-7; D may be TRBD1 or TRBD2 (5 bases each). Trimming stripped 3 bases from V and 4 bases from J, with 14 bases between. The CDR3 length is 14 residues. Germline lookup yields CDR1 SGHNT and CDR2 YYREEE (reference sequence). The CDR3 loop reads CASSSAGARYEQYF. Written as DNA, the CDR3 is TGTGCCAGCAGCTCGGCCGGGGCCCGATACGAGCAGTACTTC.

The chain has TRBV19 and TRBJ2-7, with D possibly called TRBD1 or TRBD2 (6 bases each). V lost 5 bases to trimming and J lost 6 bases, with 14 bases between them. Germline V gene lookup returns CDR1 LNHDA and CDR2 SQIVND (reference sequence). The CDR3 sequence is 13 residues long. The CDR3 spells CASSVQGLGEQYF. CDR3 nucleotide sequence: TGTGCCAGTAGTGTACAGGGACTCGGCGAGCAGTACTTC.

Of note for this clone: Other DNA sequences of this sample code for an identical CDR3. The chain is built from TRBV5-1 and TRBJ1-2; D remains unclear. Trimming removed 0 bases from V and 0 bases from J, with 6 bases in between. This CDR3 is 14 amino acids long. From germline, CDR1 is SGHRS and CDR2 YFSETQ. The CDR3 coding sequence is TGCGCCAGCAGCTTGGAAAGGGCTAACTATGGCTACACCTTC. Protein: CASSLERANYGYTF.

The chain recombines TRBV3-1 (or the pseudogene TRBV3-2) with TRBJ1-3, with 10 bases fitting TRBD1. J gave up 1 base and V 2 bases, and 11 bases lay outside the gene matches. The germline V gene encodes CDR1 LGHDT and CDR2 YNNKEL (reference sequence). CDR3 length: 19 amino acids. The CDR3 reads CASSQPGQGLWTSGNTIYF. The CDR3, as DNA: TGTGCCAGCAGCCAACCGGGACAGGGGCTGTGGACGTCTGGAAACACCATATATTTT.

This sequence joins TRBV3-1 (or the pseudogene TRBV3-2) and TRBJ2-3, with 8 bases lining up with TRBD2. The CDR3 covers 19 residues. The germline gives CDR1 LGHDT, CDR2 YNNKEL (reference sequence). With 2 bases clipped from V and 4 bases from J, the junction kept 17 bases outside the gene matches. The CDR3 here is CASSQYSSFSGGPPDTQYF. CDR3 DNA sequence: TGTGCCAGCAGCCAATACAGTAGCTTCTCGGGAGGGCCCCCAGATACGCAGTATTTT.

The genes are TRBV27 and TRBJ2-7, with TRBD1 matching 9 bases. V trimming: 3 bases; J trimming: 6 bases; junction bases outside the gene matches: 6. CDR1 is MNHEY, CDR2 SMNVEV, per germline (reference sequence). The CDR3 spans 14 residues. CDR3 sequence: CASSFGTGIGEQYF. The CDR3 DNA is TGTGCCAGCAGTTTTGGGACAGGGATTGGCGAGCAGTACTTC.

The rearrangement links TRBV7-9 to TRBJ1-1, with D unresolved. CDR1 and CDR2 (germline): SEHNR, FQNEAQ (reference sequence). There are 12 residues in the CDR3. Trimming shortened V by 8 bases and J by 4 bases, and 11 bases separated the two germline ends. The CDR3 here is CASGSDSTEAFF. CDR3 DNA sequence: TGTGCCAGCGGCTCAGATTCCACTGAAGCTTTCTTT. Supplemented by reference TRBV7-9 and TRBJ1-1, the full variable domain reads DTGVSQNPRHKITKRGQNVTFRCDPISEHNRLYWYRQTLGQGPEFLTYFQNEAQLEKSRLLSDRFSAERPKGSFSTLEIQRTEQGDSAMYLCASGSDSTEAFFGQGTRLTVV.

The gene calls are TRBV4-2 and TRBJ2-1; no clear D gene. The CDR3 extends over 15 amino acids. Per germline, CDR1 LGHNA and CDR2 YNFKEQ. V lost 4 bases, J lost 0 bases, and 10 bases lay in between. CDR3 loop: CASSLSVGSYNEQFF. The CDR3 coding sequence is TGTGCCAGCAGCCTTAGTGTCGGCTCCTACAATGAGCAGTTCTTC.

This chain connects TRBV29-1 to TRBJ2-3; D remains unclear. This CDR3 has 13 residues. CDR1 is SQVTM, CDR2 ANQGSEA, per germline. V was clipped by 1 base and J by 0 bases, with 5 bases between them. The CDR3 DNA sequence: TGCAGCGTTGAAGGAAGGAGCACAGATACGCAGTATTTT. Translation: CSVEGRSTDTQYF.

The DNA of the CDR3 is TGTGCCAGCAGCCATGGGGGGGTCAATGAGCAGTTCTTC. Its protein product is CASSHGGVNEQFF. The chain combines TRBV5-5 with TRBJ2-1; TRBD2 matches at 7 bases. The CDR3 sequence is 13 residues long. Germline V lookup: CDR1 SGHKS, CDR2 YYEKEE (reference sequence). V trimming: 4 bases; J trimming: 6 bases; junction bases outside the gene matches: 4.

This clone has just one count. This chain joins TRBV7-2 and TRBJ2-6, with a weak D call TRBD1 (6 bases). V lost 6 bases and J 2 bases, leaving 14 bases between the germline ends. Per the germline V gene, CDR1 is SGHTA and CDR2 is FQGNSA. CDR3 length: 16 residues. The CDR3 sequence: CASSRGAGAGANVLTF. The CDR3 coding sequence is TGTGCCAGCAGTCGAGGGGCAGGGGCTGGGGCCAACGTCCTGACTTTC.

CDR3 sequence: CASSQLGGQGFNNEQFF. CDR3 nucleotides: TGTGCCAGCAGCCAGCTCGGGGGACAGGGGTTTAACAATGAGCAGTTCTTC. The chain employs TRBV4-2 and TRBJ2-1; 10 nucleotides line up with TRBD1. The CDR3 loop spans 17 amino acids. With V trimmed by 3 bases and J by 5 bases, 10 bases remained unmatched. Germline CDR1 and CDR2: LGHNA and YNFKEQ.

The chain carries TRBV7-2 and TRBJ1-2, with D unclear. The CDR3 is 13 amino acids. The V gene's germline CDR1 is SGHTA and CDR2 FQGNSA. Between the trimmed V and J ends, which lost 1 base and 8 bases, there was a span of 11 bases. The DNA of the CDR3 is TGTGCCAGCAGCTTAGGGGTCACGGGAGGCTACACCTTC. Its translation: CASSLGVTGGYTF.

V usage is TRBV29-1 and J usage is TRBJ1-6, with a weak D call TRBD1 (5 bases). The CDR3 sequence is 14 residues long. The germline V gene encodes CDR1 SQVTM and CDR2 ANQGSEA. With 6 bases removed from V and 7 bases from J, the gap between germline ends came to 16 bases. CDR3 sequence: CSVAEAGSNSPLHF. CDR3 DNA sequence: TGCAGCGTCGCCGAGGCAGGGAGCAATTCACCCCTCCACTTT.

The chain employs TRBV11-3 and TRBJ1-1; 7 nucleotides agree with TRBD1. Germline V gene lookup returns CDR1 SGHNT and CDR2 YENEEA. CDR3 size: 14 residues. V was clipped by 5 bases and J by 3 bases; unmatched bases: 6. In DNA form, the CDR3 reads TGTGCCAGCAGCGTCACAGGGGCGTACACTGAAGCTTTCTTT. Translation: CASSVTGAYTEAFF.

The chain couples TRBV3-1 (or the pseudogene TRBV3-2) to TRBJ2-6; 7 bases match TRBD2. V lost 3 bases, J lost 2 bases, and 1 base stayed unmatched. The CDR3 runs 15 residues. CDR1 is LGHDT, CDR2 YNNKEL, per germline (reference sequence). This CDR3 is CASSQRGTGANVLTF. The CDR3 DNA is TGTGCCAGCAGCCAGCGGGGGACTGGGGCCAACGTCCTGACTTTC.

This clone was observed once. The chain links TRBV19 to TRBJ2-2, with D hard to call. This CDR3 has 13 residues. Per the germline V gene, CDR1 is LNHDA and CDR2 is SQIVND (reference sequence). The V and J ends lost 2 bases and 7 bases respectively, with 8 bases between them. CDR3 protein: CASSITVGGELFF. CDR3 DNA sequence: TGTGCCAGTAGTATAACGGTCGGCGGGGAGCTGTTTTTT.

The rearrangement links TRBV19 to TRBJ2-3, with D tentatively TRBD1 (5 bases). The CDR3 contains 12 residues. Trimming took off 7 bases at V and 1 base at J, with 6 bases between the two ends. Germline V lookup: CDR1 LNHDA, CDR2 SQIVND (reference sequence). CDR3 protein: CASKGGTDTQYF. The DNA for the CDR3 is TGTGCCAGTAAAGGGGGCACAGATACGCAGTATTTT.

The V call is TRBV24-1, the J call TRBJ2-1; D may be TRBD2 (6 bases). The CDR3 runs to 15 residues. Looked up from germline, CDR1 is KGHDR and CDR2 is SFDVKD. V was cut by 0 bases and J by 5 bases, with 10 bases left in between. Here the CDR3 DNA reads TGTGCCACCAGTGATTTGAAGCGGGCCGACAATGAGCAGTTCTTC. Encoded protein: CATSDLKRADNEQFF.

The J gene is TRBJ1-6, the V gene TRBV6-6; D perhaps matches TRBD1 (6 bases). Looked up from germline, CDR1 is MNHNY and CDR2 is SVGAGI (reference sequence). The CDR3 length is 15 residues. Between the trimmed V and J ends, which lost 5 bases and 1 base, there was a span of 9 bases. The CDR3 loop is CASSIGQSYNSPLHF. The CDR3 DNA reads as TGTGCCAGCAGTATAGGACAGTCCTATAATTCACCCCTCCACTTT.

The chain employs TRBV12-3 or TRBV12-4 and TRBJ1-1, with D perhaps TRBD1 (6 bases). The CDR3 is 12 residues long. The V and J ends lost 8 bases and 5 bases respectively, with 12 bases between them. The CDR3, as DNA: TGTGCCAGCGTCAGGGGCGGGACTGAAGCTTTCTTT. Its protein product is CASVRGGTEAFF.